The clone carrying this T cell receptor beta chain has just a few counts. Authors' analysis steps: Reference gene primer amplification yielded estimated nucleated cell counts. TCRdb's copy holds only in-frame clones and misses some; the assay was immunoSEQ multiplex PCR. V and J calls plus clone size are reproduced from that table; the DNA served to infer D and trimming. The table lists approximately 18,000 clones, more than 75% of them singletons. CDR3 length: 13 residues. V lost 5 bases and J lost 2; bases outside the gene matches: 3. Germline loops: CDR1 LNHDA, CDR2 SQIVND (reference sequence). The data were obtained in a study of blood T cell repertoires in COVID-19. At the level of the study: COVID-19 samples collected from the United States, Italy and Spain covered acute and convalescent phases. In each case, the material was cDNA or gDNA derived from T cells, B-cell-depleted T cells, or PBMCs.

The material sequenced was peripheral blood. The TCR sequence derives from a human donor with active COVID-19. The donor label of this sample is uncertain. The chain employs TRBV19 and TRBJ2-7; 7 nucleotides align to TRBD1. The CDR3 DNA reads TGTGCCAGTAGTCGGGACAGAGCCTACGAGCAGTACTTC. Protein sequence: CASSRDRAYEQYF.